The rows below give T cell receptor beta chains drawn from one sample of a study of human T cells and chemical hapten exposure. From the RACE reads, TCRdb called clonotypes with MiXCR, one entry per CDR3 protein. The repertoire holds about 80,000 distinct CDR3 sequences, with roughly 15% as singletons. The source material was whole blood, sampled in connection with sensitization to the hapten diphenylcyclopropenone (DPC). These receptors were obtained from a woman between 50 and 59 years old with alopecia areata. Some clones in this sample may be carry-over from other donors' samples. Both conserved end residues are part of each CDR3. D genes are given only for firm matches.

V gene	D gene	J gene	CDR3 protein
TRBV18	.	TRBJ1-2	CASSPPGNGYTF
TRBV29-1	.	TRBJ2-2	CSARVYTGSTGELFF
TRBV19	.	TRBJ1-2	CASSTRDAYYGYTF
TRBV20-1	TRBD1	TRBJ1-6	CSANRDRALGSPLHF
TRBV18	TRBD2	TRBJ2-7	CASSPGGREQYF
TRBV29-1	.	TRBJ2-7	CSVVLQGTYEQYF
TRBV28	TRBD1	TRBJ2-3	CASIGQGVTDTQYF
TRBV7-8	TRBD2	TRBJ2-1	CASSLTSESYNEQFF
TRBV7-9	.	TRBJ1-1	CASSRRTQELNTEAFF
TRBV24-1	TRBD2	TRBJ2-1	CATSDRTSGNNEQFF
TRBV9	.	TRBJ2-2	CASSETANTGELFF